This paragraph covers one T cell receptor (beta chain) sequence. Antigen: not known. The sample comes from a study of OX40 agonist ivuxolimab in advanced cancers. About the research overall: Partial response was recorded in three patients: one hepatocellular carcinoma and two cutaneous melanoma cases. Study-level points and caveats: No antigen was identified for the clonally expanded peripheral T cells.

TCRdb keeps only in-frame clones here, not all; method: immunoSEQ multiplex PCR. Here the sample spans 40,000 to 45,000 clones, roughly 84% being singletons. The material was CD4+ or CD8+ T cells sorted from blood, obtained in a trial of the OX40 agonist ivuxolimab. The TCR was taken from an adult with an advanced solid tumor such as melanoma, head and neck, liver or kidney cancer.

Here the CDR3 DNA reads TGTGCCAGCGCCCGGAGCAGGTTGTACGAGCAGTACTTC. As protein: CASARSRLYEQYF. The chain is built from TRBV6-5 and TRBJ2-7; D not certain. Germline CDR1 is MNHEY and CDR2 is SVGAGI. V was trimmed by 8 bases and J by 4 bases, leaving 15 bases between them. The CDR3 extends over 13 amino acids.